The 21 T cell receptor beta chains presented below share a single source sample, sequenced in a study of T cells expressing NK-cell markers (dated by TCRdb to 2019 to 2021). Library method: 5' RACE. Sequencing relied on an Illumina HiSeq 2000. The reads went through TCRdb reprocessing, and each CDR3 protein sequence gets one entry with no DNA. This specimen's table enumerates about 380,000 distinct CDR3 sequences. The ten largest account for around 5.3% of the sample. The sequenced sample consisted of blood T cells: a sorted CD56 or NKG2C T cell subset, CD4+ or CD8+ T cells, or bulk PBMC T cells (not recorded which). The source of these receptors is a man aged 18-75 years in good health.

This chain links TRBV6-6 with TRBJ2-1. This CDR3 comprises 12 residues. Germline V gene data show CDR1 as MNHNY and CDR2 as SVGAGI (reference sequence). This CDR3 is CASSYYQQEQFF.

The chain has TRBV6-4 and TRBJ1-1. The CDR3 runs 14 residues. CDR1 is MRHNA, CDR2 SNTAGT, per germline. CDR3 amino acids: CASRPGPINTEAFF.

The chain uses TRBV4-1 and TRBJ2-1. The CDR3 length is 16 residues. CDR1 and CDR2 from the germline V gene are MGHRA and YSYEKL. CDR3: CASSQVTPLAYNEQFF.

The CDR3: CASRLSPVSGEQYF. The chain is built from TRBV28 and TRBJ2-7; TCRdb's assignment of TRBD1 cannot be checked, as there is no DNA. This CDR3 is 14 amino acids long. Germline loops: CDR1 MDHEN, CDR2 SYDVKM.

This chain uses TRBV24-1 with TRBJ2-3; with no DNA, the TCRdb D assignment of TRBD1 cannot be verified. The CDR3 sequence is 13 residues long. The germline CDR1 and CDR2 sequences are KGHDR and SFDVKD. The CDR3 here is CAVRDRGTDTQYF.

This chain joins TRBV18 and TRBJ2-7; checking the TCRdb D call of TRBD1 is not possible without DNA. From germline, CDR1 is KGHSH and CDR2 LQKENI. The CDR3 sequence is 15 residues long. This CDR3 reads CASSPPGQGAGEQYF. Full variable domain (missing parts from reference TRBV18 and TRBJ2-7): NAGVMQNPRHLVRRRGQEARLRCSPMKGHSHVYWYRQLPEEGLKFMVYLQKENIIDESGMPKERFSAEFPKEGPSILRIQQVVRGDSAAYFCASSPPGQGAGEQYFGPGTRLTVT.

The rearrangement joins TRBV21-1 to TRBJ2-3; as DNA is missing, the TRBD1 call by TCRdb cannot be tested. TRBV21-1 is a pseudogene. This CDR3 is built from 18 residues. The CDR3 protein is CASSKGASGGRSTDTQYF.

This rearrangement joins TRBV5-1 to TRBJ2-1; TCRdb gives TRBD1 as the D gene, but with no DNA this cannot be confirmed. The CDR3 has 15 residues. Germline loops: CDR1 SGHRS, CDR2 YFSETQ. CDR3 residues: CASSSTGTELNEQFF.

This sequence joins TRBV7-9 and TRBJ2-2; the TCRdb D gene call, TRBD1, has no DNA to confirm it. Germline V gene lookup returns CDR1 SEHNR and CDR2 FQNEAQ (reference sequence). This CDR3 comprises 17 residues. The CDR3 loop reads CAITSPTDRGLTGELFF.

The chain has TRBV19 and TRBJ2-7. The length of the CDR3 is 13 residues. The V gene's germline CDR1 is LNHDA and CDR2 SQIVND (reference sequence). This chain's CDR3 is CASSMVSFYEQYF.

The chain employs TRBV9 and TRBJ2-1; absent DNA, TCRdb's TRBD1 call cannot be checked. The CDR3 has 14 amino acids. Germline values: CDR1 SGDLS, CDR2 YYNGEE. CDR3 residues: CASRAEGGAHEQFF.

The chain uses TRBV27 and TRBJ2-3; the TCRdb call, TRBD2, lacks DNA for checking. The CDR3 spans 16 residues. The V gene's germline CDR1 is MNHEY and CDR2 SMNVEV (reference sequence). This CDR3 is CASSLKARVIADTQYF.

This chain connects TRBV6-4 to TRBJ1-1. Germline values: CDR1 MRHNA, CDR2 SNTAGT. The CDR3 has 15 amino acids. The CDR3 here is CASKREGSRDTEAFF.

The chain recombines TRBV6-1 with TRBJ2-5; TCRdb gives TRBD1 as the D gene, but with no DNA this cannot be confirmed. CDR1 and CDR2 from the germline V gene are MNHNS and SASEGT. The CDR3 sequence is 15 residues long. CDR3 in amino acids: CASSPRTGRGETQYF.

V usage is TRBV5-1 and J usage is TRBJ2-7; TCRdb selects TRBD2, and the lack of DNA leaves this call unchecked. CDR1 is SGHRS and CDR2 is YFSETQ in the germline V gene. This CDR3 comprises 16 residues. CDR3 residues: CASSSHGGPGKYEQYF.

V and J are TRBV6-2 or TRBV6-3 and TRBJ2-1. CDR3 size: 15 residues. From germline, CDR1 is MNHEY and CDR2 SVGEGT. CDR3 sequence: CASSYVGFSYNEQFF.

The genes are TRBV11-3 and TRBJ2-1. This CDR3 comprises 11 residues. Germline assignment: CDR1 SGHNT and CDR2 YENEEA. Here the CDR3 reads CASSSSDEQFF.

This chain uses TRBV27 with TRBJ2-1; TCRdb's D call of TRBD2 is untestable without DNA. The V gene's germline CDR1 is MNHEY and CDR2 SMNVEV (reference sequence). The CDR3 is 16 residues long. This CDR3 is CASSFGAGGVYNEQFF.

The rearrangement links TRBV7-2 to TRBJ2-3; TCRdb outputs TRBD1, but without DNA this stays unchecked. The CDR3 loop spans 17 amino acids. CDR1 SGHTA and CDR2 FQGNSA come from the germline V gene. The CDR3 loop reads CASSPLNLMGGADTQYF.

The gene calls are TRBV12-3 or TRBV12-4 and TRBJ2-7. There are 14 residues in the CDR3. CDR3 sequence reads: CASSPTLTLGEQYF.

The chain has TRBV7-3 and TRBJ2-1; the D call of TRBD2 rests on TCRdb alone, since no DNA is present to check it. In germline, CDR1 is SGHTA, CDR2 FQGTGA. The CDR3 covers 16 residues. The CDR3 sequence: CASSNRPSGGNNEQFF.